One and the same sample provided the 24 T cell receptor beta chains below, sequenced in a study of cytomegalovirus exposure and HLA in healthy donors. Vbeta (60) and Jbeta (13) primers were used in the PCR. The data were produced by immunoSEQ multiplex PCR, yet TCRdb's version contains in-frame clones alone and is incomplete. This sample yields 85,000 to 110,000 clones, of which under 85% are seen a single time; approximately 3.7% belongs to the top ten. Sequences were obtained from PBMCs. Receptor source: a middle-aged man in good health and CMV-seropositive.

The table lists this clone with a few counts. J is TRBJ2-7 and V is TRBV4-3; 7 positions match TRBD1. V shed 3 bases and J 7 bases; nucleotides not matched to a gene: 6. Germline-derived CDR1 and CDR2 are LGHNA and YSLEER. CDR3 length equals 13 residues. The CDR3 loop is CASSHTTGREQYF. In DNA form, the CDR3 reads TGCGCCAGCAGCCATACGACAGGGCGTGAGCAGTACTTC.

The V gene is TRBV7-8, the J gene TRBJ2-3, with 7 bases matching TRBD2. This CDR3 comprises 17 residues. V was pared by 3 bases and J by 1 base, with 10 bases of the junction left unmatched. Germline values: CDR1 SGHVS, CDR2 FQNEAQ. CDR3 bases: TGTGCCAGCAGCTTGGCTAGCGGCTCCCTGGGCACAGATACGCAGTATTTT. Amino acids: CASSLASGSLGTDTQYF.

This clone was recorded a few times. The rearrangement joins TRBV29-1 to TRBJ2-1; tentative D call: TRBD1 (6 bases). The CDR3 runs 11 residues. V was trimmed by 5 bases and J by 7 bases, leaving 9 bases between them. The germline CDR1 and CDR2 sequences are SQVTM and ANQGSEA. The CDR3 DNA is TGCAGCGTTCACAGGGTAAATGAGCAGTTCTTC. Translating it yields CSVHRVNEQFF.

This clone was seen only once. This chain joins TRBV28 and TRBJ1-2, with 11 bases fitting TRBD1. Germline values: CDR1 MDHEN, CDR2 SYDVKM. The CDR3 extends over 16 amino acids. V was pared by 3 bases and J by 2 bases, with 5 bases of the junction left unmatched. The CDR3 bases are TGTGCCAGCAGTTTGGACAGGGGGCTCAGAAACTATGGCTACACCTTC. This codes for CASSLDRGLRNYGYTF.

The chain employs TRBV5-1 and TRBJ2-3, with D tentatively TRBD2 (6 bases). From germline, CDR1 is SGHRS and CDR2 YFSETQ. V gave up 0 bases and J gave up 5 bases, with 13 bases separating them. The CDR3 has 15 amino acids. In DNA form, the CDR3 reads TGCGCCAGCAGCTTGGAACGGTCGGGGGTAGATACGCAGTATTTT. It translates to CASSLERSGVDTQYF.

The rearrangement joins TRBV6-6 to TRBJ1-6, with D unresolved. V lost 5 bases and J 13 bases, leaving 12 bases between the germline ends. CDR1 is MNHNY, CDR2 SVGAGI, per germline (reference sequence). The CDR3 is 12 residues long. The CDR3 spells CASSQPGTPLHF. Here the CDR3 DNA reads TGTGCCAGCAGTCAACCGGGAACTCCCCTCCACTTT.

This clone was found once. In nucleotides, the CDR3 is TGCGCCAGCAGTGTCATGGCCGTCCACTACAATGAGCAGTTCTTC. This translates into CASSVMAVHYNEQFF. The rearrangement joins TRBV10-2 to TRBJ2-1; D is ambiguous. Germline assignment: CDR1 WSHSY and CDR2 SAAADI. CDR3 size: 15 residues. With 4 bases removed from V and 3 bases from J, the gap between germline ends came to 13 bases.

This clone turned up a few times. The chain couples TRBV7-8 to TRBJ2-3, with 10 nucleotides matching TRBD1. Trimming at V came to 3 bases and at J to 5 bases, leaving 5 bases not matched to a gene. The CDR3 has 15 amino acids. CDR1 is SGHVS and CDR2 is FQNEAQ in the germline V gene. CDR3 nucleotides: TGTGCCAGCAGCTTGCCCGGGACAGGGGAAGATACGCAGTATTTT. Residues: CASSLPGTGEDTQYF.

The chain carries TRBV13 and TRBJ2-7; 10 nucleotides align to TRBD2. The junction had 6 bases not matched to a gene; V was cut back by 5 bases and J by 2 bases. The CDR3 spans 15 residues. In germline, CDR1 is PRHDT, CDR2 FYEKMQ (reference sequence). The CDR3 nucleotides are TGTGCCAGCAGCAAAAAACTAGCGGGAACCTACGAGCAGTACTTC. Its protein is CASSKKLAGTYEQYF.

This chain joins TRBV5-6 and TRBJ2-3; 10 positions match TRBD2. The CDR3 loop spans 17 amino acids. Germline loops: CDR1 SGHDT, CDR2 YYEEEE. The V and J ends lost 1 base and 7 bases, in that order; junction bases with no gene match: 12. The CDR3 region has the DNA TGTGCCAGCAGCTTGAGGGTCGGACTAGCGGCGCTGAATACGCAGTATTTT. This codes for CASSLRVGLAALNTQYF.

CDR3 amino acids: CASSISASGYEQYF. DNA of the CDR3: TGTGCCAGTAGTATATCGGCTAGCGGCTACGAGCAGTACTTC. The chain employs TRBV19 and TRBJ2-7; 7 nucleotides line up with TRBD2. Germline CDR1 is LNHDA and CDR2 is SQIVND (reference sequence). This CDR3 is 14 amino acids long. V lost 2 bases to trimming and J lost 3 bases; unmatched junction nucleotides: 4.

The J gene is TRBJ2-2, the V gene TRBV15; 7 bases match TRBD1. This CDR3 has 17 amino acids. V shed 0 bases and J 4 bases; nucleotides not matched to a gene: 8. Germline CDR1 is LNHNV and CDR2 is YYDKDF (reference sequence). Here the CDR3 DNA reads TGTGCCACCAGCAGAGATTTAACAGGGGCTATCACCGGGGAGCTGTTTTTT. This sequence encodes CATSRDLTGAITGELFF.

The J gene is TRBJ1-5, the V gene TRBV19; D not certain. Deletions cut 7 bases from V and 0 bases from J, with 13 bases between. CDR1 and CDR2 from the germline V gene are LNHDA and SQIVND (reference sequence). The CDR3 spans 15 residues. CDR3 DNA sequence: TGTGCCAGTACTACGATTCGAAATAGCAATCAGCCCCAGCATTTT. Amino acids: CASTTIRNSNQPQHF.

This clone was seen a single time. The chain uses TRBV5-1 and TRBJ2-7, with D possibly TRBD1 on 6 matching bases. CDR3 length: 15 amino acids. V lost 0 bases and J lost 5, with 15 bases in between. Germline values: CDR1 SGHRS, CDR2 YFSETQ. CDR3 nucleotide sequence: TGCGCCAGCAGCTTGGGCCAGGGGCCCTTTCACGAGCAGTACTTC. This sequence encodes CASSLGQGPFHEQYF.

This rearrangement joins TRBV27 to TRBJ2-3; TRBD1 aligns across 8 bases. V gave up 4 bases and J gave up 6 bases; unmatched junction bases: 6. The CDR3 runs to 14 residues. Germline CDR1 reads MNHEY; CDR2 reads SMNVEV (reference sequence). Here the CDR3 DNA reads TGTGCCAGCAGTTGGGGGACAGGCATCGATACGCAGTATTTT. Translating it yields CASSWGTGIDTQYF.

The V gene is TRBV15, the J gene TRBJ1-4, with D possibly being TRBD1 (5 bases). The V end lost 0 bases, the J end lost 8 bases, and 10 bases lay between the germline ends. CDR1 is LNHNV, CDR2 YYDKDF, per germline (reference sequence). The CDR3 contains 14 residues. The CDR3 DNA is TGTGCCACCAGCAGAGACAGGGTCATGGAAAAACTGTTTTTT. This codes for CATSRDRVMEKLFF.

The chain uses TRBV30 and TRBJ2-2; tentative D call: TRBD2 (5 bases). Germline assignment: CDR1 GTSNPN and CDR2 SVGIG (reference sequence). V was pared by 3 bases and J by 3 bases, with 14 bases between. This CDR3 spans 15 amino acids. CDR3 sequence (DNA): TGTGCCTGGAGCGCGAGGGATCGGGACACCGGGGAGCTGTTTTTT. It translates to CAWSARDRDTGELFF.

The CDR3 sequence: CASSPGGSLNTEAFF. As DNA, the CDR3 is TGTGCCAGCAGCCCGGGGGGGTCGTTGAACACTGAAGCTTTCTTT. The chain employs TRBV9 and TRBJ1-1, with D perhaps matching TRBD1 (5 bases). V dropped 4 bases and J dropped 0 bases, with 13 bases sitting between them. Looked up from germline, CDR1 is SGDLS and CDR2 is YYNGEE. The CDR3 covers 15 residues.

The genes are TRBV7-9 and TRBJ2-3, with 9 bases matching TRBD2. The CDR3 contains 16 residues. Trimming removed 1 base from V and 1 base from J; junction bases left unmatched: 3. Per the germline V gene, CDR1 is SEHNR and CDR2 is FQNEAQ (reference sequence). The CDR3 sequence: CASSLDASGGTDTQYF. CDR3 DNA: TGTGCCAGCAGCTTAGACGCTAGCGGGGGCACAGATACGCAGTATTTT.

The chain uses TRBV9 and TRBJ1-4; D gene unclear. The CDR3 totals 15 residues. The germline V gene has CDR1 SGDLS and CDR2 YYNGEE. V was pared by 0 bases and J by 2 bases, with 8 bases between. The CDR3 sequence: CASSVGGLTNEKLFF. DNA for the CDR3: TGTGCCAGCAGCGTAGGTGGGCTGACTAATGAAAAACTGTTTTTT.

This clone was recorded a few times. This rearrangement joins TRBV11-3 to TRBJ2-3, with 9 bases aligning to TRBD2. The CDR3 runs 16 residues. Trimming took 2 bases from V and 3 from J; bases not matched to a gene: 6. Germline CDR1 and CDR2: SGHNT and YENEEA. The CDR3 reads CASSLSRLAGTDTQYF. CDR3 in DNA: TGTGCCAGCAGCTTAAGTAGGCTAGCGGGAACAGATACGCAGTATTTT.

The chain uses TRBV6-6 and TRBJ2-7; 9 bases align to TRBD2. The CDR3 has 16 amino acids. The junction had 8 bases not matched to a gene; V was cut back by 4 bases and J by 1 base. The germline gives CDR1 MNHNY, CDR2 SVGAGI (reference sequence). The CDR3 region is CASSFLSGRPSYEQYF. The CDR3 region has the DNA TGTGCCAGCAGTTTTTTAAGCGGGAGGCCGTCCTACGAGCAGTACTTC.

The CDR3: CASSLNSGRNEQFF. The CDR3 DNA is TGTGCCAGCAGCCTGAATAGCGGGAGGAATGAGCAGTTCTTC. This chain joins TRBV4-2 and TRBJ2-1, with 10 bases identical to TRBD2. CDR3 length: 14 residues. Germline CDR1 LGHNA, CDR2 YNFKEQ. Unmatched junction bases numbered 4, after V lost 4 bases and J lost 7 bases.

This chain uses TRBV29-1 with TRBJ2-7, with D uncertain. Deletions cut 8 bases from V and 0 bases from J, with 17 bases between. Per the germline V gene, CDR1 is SQVTM and CDR2 is ANQGSEA. CDR3 length: 14 amino acids. The CDR3 reads CSINAVGSSYEQYF. The CDR3 nucleotides are TGCAGCATAAACGCGGTCGGTAGCTCCTACGAGCAGTACTTC.